The rows below give T cell receptor beta chains drawn from one sample of a study of CD8 T cells in Susac syndrome. TCRdb fed the immunoSEQ multiplex PCR reads into MiXCR, producing one record per CDR3 protein. The data show a few hundred thousand distinct CDR3 sequences, with 93% seen just once and 0.07% to 0.09% held by the top ten. Sequenced sample: CD4+ T cells from PBMCs. The receptors come from a human donor with multiple sclerosis. CDR3s include the opening cysteine and the closing phenylalanine or tryptophan. The order of the fields is D gene, V gene, J gene, clone size, CDR3 protein, CDR3 DNA. The D gene is left open where the match is weak. Expanded clones get a size class; other rows say once, few or many, or leave the size out.

TRBD1	TRBV29-1	TRBJ1-1	-	CSVDSTGMGTEAFF	TGCAGCGTTGACTCGACAGGGATGGGCACTGAAGCTTTCTTT
-	TRBV20-1	TRBJ2-3	-	CSARQSGPTDTQYF	TGCAGTGCTAGGCAGTCTGGACCAACAGATACGCAGTATTTT
-	TRBV4-2	TRBJ2-2	-	CASSLGTRDTGELFF	TGTGCCAGCAGCCTTGGGACTCGAGACACCGGGGAGCTGTTTTTT
TRBD1	TRBV20-1	TRBJ1-5	-	CSASIPGQLYNQPQHF	TGCAGTGCTAGTATACCGGGACAGCTATACAATCAGCCCCAGCATTTT
-	TRBV24-1	TRBJ2-5	-	CATGASGKGETQYF	TGTGCCACCGGGGCAAGTGGGAAAGGGGAGACCCAGTACTTC
-	TRBV3-1	TRBJ2-2	-	CASSPSAGITGELFF	TGTGCCAGCAGCCCTTCGGCGGGGATCACCGGGGAGCTGTTTTTT
-	TRBV20-1	TRBJ2-1	-	CSASRPLEQFF	TGCAGTGCTAGCAGACCCCTAGAGCAGTTCTTC
-	TRBV2	TRBJ1-3	-	CASSGRDPFGNTIYF	TGTGCCAGCAGTGGTCGGGACCCATTTGGAAACACCATATATTTT
-	TRBV6-4	TRBJ2-4	-	CASSTPGPPAKNIQYF	TGTGCCAGCAGTACTCCGGGACCTCCAGCCAAAAACATTCAGTACTTC
-	TRBV2	TRBJ2-3	-	CASRGTAGLIGTDTQYF	TGTGCCAGCAGAGGAACAGCCGGACTCATCGGCACAGATACGCAGTATTTT
-	TRBV3-1	TRBJ2-5	-	CASSPFGVQETQYF	TGTGCCAGCAGCCCCTTCGGGGTCCAAGAGACCCAGTACTTC
-	TRBV24-1	TRBJ2-6	-	CATSDRTGANVLTF	TGTGCCACCAGTGATCGGACAGGGGCCAACGTCCTGACTTTC
-	TRBV5-4	TRBJ2-3	-	CASSVFTRGPRTDTQYF	TGTGCCAGCAGCGTGTTCACTCGGGGTCCCCGCACAGATACGCAGTATTTT
TRBD2	TRBV7-2	TRBJ2-1	-	CASSSIRSGGGEQFF	TGTGCCAGCAGCTCAATCCGAAGCGGGGGCGGGGAGCAGTTCTTC
-	TRBV13	TRBJ2-1	few	CASSYSSGFGYNEQFF	TGTGCCAGCAGCTACTCTTCAGGTTTTGGCTACAATGAGCAGTTCTTC
TRBD1	TRBV5-4	TRBJ2-2	-	CASSLPSGQTTGELFF	TGTGCCAGCAGCTTGCCCTCGGGACAGACCACCGGGGAGCTGTTTTTT
-	TRBV30	TRBJ1-2	-	CAWSSLYGYTF	TGTGCCTGGAGCTCACTCTATGGCTACACCTTC